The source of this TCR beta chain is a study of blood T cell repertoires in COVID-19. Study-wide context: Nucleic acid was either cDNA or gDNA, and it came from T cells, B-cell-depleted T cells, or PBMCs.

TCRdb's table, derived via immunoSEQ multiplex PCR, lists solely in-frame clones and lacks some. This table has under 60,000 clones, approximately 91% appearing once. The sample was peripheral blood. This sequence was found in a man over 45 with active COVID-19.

CDR3 DNA: TGTGCCAGCTGTAGACAGAGGAACACTGAAGCTTTCTTT. This gives the protein CASCRQRNTEAFF. V gene TRBV12-3 or TRBV12-4 combines with J gene TRBJ1-1; D may be TRBD1 (5 bases). Trimming shortened V by 8 bases and J by 1 base, and 11 bases separated the two germline ends. This CDR3 is built from 13 residues.